Sequencing of this T cell receptor (beta chain) was carried out in a study of shared clonotypes between healthy human individuals. Notes on the study in general: The genetic and exposure-history diversity represented was limited by few donors. It was expected that sequencing depth would affect clonotype sharing among donors.

Germline CDR1 reads SGHRS; CDR2 reads YFSETQ. This CDR3 has 15 amino acids. Trimming removed 2 bases from V and 3 bases from J, with 15 bases in between. This clone was detected once. The antigen is not known. Produced via immunoSEQ multiplex PCR; TCRdb's table is partial and in-frame only. The table includes approximately 1.5 million clones, around 98.5% detected once. The sequence derives from a man between 25 and 39 years old in good health. This chain links TRBV5-1 with TRBJ2-7; possibly TRBD1 for D (5 bases). Input material: naive CD4+ T cells sorted from blood. Regarding subset: CD45RA+ positively selected. This CDR3 reads CASSFSRVSDYEQYF. The CDR3 DNA follows: TGCGCCAGCAGCTTTAGCAGGGTTAGTGACTACGAGCAGTACTTC.